Sequencing of this T cell receptor beta chain was carried out in a study of blood T cell repertoires in COVID-19. Sequenced by immunoSEQ multiplex PCR; TCRdb stores in-frame clones only, minus some. The data hold around 150,000 clones, with almost 85% observed a single time. Germline CDR1 reads SGHRS; CDR2 reads YFSETQ. CDR3 length equals 18 residues. Germline trimming cut 0 bases from V and 2 bases from J; bases unmatched to any gene: 5. The V gene is TRBV5-1, the J gene TRBJ2-6; the match to TRBD1 covers 10 bases. The sample consisted of PBMCs or T cells enriched from blood (not recorded which). The sequence was collected from a man aged 45-60 years who had recovered from COVID-19. The CDR3 coding sequence is TGCGCCAGCAGCTTGGGGGACAGGGGAAAAGCTGGGGCCAACGTCCTGACTTTC. Amino acids: CASSLGDRGKAGANVLTF.